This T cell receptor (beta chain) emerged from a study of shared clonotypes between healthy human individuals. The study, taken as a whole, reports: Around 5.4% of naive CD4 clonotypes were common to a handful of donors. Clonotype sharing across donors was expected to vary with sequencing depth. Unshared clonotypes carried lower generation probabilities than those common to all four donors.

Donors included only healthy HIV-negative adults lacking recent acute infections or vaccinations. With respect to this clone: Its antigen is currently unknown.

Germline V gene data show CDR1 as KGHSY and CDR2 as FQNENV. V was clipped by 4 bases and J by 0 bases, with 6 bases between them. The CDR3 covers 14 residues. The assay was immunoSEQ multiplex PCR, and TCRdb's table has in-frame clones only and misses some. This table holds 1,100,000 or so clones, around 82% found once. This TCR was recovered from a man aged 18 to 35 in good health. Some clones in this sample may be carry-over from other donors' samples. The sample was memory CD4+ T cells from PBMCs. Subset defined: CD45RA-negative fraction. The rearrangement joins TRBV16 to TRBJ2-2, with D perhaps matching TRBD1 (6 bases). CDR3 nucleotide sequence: TGTGCCAGCAGCCGGACAGCGAACACCGGGGAGCTGTTTTTT. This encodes CASSRTANTGELFF.